The source of this T cell receptor beta chain is a study of blood T cell repertoires in COVID-19. CDR3 length: 15 residues. With 0 bases removed from V and 3 bases from J, the gap between germline ends came to 9 bases. Germline CDR1 reads MNHEY; CDR2 reads SVGAGI. Study processing details: Estimation of nucleated cell counts was performed using reference gene primer amplification. Clones were sequenced by immunoSEQ multiplex PCR, and TCRdb holds only the in-frame ones, with some missing. V and J calls and clone size are given by that table; D and trimming were obtained from the DNA. The table includes 150,000 to 200,000 clones, roughly 82% detected once. What the recovered Cohort 3 donors had was two negative PCRs, clearance, or symptom resolution.

The sequence was obtained from a man aged 35 to 55 who had recovered from COVID-19. The specimen sequenced was PBMCs or T cells enriched from blood (not recorded which). The V gene is TRBV6-5, the J gene TRBJ1-5; TRBD1 is a possible D gene (5 bases). In nucleotides, the CDR3 is TGTGCCAGCAGTTACTCCGACAGCTCCAATCAGCCCCAGCATTTT. This codes for CASSYSDSSNQPQHF.